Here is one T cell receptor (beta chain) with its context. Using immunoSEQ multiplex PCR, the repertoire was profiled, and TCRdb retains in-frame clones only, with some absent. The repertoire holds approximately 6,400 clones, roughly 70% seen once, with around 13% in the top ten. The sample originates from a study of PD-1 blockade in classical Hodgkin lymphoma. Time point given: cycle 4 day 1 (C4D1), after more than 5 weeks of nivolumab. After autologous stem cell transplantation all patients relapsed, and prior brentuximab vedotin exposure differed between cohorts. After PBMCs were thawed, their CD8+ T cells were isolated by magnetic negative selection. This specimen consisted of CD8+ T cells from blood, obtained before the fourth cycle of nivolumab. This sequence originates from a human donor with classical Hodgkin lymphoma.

CDR3 loop: CASSPLSRGDQPQHF. The CDR3 DNA follows: TGTGCCAGCAGCCCATTGTCGAGGGGGGATCAGCCCCAGCATTTT. The genes are TRBV7-2 and TRBJ1-5; possibly TRBD1 for D (6 bases). Trimming cost V 5 bases and J 5 bases, with 16 bases left between them. CDR1 is SGHTA and CDR2 is FQGNSA in the germline V gene. There are 15 residues in the CDR3. Variable domain in full (rest from reference TRBV7-2 and TRBJ1-5): GAGVSQSPSNKVTEKGKDVELRCDPISGHTALYWYRQSLGQGLEFLIYFQGNSAPDKSGLPSDRFSAERTGGSVSTLTIQRTQQEDSAVYLCASSPLSRGDQPQHFGDGTRLSIL.